This record looks at one T cell receptor (beta chain) sequence and its context. The antigen is not known. Germline V gene sequence: CDR1 WNHNN, CDR2 SYGVQD (reference sequence). V lost 2 bases and J 1 base, leaving 5 bases between the germline ends. CDR3 length: 14 amino acids. The assay was immunoSEQ multiplex PCR, and TCRdb's table has in-frame clones only and misses some. The sample lists about 12,000 clones, around 75% seen once, with 2% to 2.5% in the top ten. The data originate from a study of neoadjuvant anti-PD-1 for oral cavity cancer. As for time point: after neoadjuvant nivolumab, at surgical resection. Blood cells were analyzed directly, without culture or expansion. Whole-study results and caveats: With three patients per group, TCR findings need larger cohorts.

The input for sequencing was PBMCs, taken after nivolumab (anti-PD-1) treatment. The J gene is TRBJ2-2, the V gene TRBV10-1; the D gene is possibly TRBD1 (5 bases). The receptor's source is a person aged 40-85 years with oral cavity squamous cell carcinoma. The CDR3 region is CASSEGQNTGELFF. The CDR3 DNA reads as TGCGCCAGCAGTGAGGGACAGAACACCGGGGAGCTGTTTTTT.